The present T cell receptor beta chain was sequenced within a study of resident and recirculating memory T cells in vitiligo. For the study at large: Samples were epidermis from two lesional and two nonlesional sites, plus PBMCs. Study results and caveats: No single dominant TCR clone appeared; lesion clonality varied.

The ends were cut back, 1 base at V and 7 bases at J, with 23 bases in the middle. CDR1 LGHNT and CDR2 FRNRAP come from the germline V gene. The CDR3 extends over 18 amino acids. This clone has only one observation. Its specificity is not known. TCRdb's copy holds only in-frame clones and misses some; the assay was immunoSEQ multiplex PCR. The sample includes roughly 80,000 clones, roughly 94% seen only once; the top ten take more than 5%. The sequenced material came from blood. This rearrangement joins TRBV12-5 to TRBJ2-1; perhaps TRBD1 as D (7 bases). This clonotype was obtained from a male donor with vitiligo. CDR3 nucleotide sequence: TGTGCTAGTGGTTTGGCAACGGGGGCCGGGACAGTCTCTAATGAGCAGTTCTTC. This codes for CASGLATGAGTVSNEQFF.